This T cell receptor (beta chain) originates from a study of blood T cells in healthy people across ages. Using a J-beta primer mix together with a sample-barcoded 5' primer, a second PCR was run for roughly 7 to 11 cycles. Each CDR3 protein is one row after TCRdb ran MiXCR on the 5' RACE reads. The sample lists roughly 800,000 distinct CDR3 sequences; roughly 34% were seen once. Germline V CDR1 and CDR2: SNHLY, FYNNEI. The CDR3 spans 14 residues. V was cut by 7 bases and J by 7 bases, with 19 bases left in between. This TCR was recovered from a man aged 18 to 30 in good health. Sequencing used blood. The V and J genes are TRBV2 and TRBJ1-2; D uncertain. The CDR3, as DNA: TGTGCCAGCACCCAGGCCCAGGCCGTCAGTGGCTACACCTTC. Its protein product is CASTQAQAVSGYTF.